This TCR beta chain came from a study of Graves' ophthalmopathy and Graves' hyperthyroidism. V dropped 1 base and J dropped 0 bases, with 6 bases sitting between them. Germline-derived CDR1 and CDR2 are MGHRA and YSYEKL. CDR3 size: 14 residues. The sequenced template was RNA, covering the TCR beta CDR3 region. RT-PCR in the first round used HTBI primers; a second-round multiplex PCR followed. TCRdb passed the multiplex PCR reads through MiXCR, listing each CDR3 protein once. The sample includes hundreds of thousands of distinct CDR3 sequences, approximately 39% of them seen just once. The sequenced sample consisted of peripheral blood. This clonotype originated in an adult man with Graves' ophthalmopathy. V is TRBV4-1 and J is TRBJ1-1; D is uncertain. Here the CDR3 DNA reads TGCGCCAGCAGCCAAGTCGAAATGAACACTGAAGCTTTCTTT. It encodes CASSQVEMNTEAFF.